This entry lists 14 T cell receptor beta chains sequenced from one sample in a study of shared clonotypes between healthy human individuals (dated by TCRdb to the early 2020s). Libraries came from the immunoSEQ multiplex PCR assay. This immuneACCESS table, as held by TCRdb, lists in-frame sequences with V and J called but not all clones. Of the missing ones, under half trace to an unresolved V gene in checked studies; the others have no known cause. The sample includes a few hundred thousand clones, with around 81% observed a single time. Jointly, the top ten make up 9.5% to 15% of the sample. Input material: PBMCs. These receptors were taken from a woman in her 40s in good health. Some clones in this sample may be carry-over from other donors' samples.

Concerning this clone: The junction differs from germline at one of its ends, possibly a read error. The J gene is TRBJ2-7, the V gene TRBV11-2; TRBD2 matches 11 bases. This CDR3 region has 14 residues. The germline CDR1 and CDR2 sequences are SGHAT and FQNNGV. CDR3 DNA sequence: TGTGCCAGCAGTTTAGCGGGAGGGGACTACGAGCAGTACTTC. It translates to CASSLAGGDYEQYF.

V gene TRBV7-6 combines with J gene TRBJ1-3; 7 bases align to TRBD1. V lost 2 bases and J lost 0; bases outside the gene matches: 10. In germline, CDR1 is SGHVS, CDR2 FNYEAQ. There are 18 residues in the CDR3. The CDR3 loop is CASSLQGSGGNSGNTIYF. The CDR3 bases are TGTGCCAGCAGCTTACAGGGATCAGGGGGGAACTCTGGAAACACCATATATTTT.

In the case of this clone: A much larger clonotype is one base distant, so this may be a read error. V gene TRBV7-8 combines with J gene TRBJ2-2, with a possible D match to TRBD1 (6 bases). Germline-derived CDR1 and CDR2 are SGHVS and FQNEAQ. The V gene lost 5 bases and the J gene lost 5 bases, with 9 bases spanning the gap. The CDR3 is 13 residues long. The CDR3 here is CASSNRDTGELFF. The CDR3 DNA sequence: TGTGCCAGCAGCAACAGGGATACCGGGGAGCTGTTTTTT. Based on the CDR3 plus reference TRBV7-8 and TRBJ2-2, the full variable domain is GAGVSQSPRYKVAKRGQDVALRCDPISGHVSLFWYQQALGQGPEFLTYFQNEAQLDKSGLPSDRFFAERPEGSVSTLKIQRTQQEDSAVYLCASSNRDTGELFFGEGSRLTVL.

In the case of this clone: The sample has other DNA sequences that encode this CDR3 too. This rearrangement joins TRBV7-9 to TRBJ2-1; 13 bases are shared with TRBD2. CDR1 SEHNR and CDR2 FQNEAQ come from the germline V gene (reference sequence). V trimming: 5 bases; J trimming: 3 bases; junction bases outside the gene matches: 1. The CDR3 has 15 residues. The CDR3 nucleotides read TGTGCCAGCAGCCGGACTAGCGGGAGCTACAATGAGCAGTTCTTC. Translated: CASSRTSGSYNEQFF. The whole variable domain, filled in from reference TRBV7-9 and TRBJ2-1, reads DTGVSQNPRHKITKRGQNVTFRCDPISEHNRLYWYRQTLGQGPEFLTYFQNEAQLEKSRLLSDRFSAERPKGSFSTLEIQRTEQGDSAMYLCASSRTSGSYNEQFFGPGTRLTVL.

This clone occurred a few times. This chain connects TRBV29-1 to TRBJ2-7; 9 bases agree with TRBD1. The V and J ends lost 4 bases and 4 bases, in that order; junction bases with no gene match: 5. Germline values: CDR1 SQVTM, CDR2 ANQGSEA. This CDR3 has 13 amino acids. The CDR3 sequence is CSVVWTGVYEQYF. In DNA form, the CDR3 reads TGCAGCGTTGTATGGACAGGGGTGTACGAGCAGTACTTC.

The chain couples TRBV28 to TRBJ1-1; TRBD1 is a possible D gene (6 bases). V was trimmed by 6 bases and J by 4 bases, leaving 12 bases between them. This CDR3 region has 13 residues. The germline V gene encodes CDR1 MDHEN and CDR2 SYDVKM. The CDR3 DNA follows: TGTGCCAGCAGGGGAGGACAGACCACTGAAGCTTTCTTT. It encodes CASRGGQTTEAFF.

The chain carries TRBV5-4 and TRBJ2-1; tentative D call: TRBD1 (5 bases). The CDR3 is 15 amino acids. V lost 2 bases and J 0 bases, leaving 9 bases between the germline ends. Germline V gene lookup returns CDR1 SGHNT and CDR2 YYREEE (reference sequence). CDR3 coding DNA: TGTGCCAGCAGCTTAGACAGTAGCTCCTACAATGAGCAGTTCTTC. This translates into CASSLDSSSYNEQFF.

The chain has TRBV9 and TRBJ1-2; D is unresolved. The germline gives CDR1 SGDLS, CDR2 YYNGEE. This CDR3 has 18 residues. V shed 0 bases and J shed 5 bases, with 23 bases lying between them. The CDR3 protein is CASSVGGDRVGYGYGYTF. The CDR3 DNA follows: TGTGCCAGCAGCGTAGGTGGAGATAGGGTAGGCTACGGGTATGGCTACACCTTC.

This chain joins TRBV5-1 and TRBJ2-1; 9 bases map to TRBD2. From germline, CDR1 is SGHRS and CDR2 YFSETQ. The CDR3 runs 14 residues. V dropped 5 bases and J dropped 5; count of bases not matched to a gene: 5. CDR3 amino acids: CASSILAGNNEQFF. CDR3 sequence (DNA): TGCGCCAGCAGTATCCTAGCGGGGAACAATGAGCAGTTCTTC.

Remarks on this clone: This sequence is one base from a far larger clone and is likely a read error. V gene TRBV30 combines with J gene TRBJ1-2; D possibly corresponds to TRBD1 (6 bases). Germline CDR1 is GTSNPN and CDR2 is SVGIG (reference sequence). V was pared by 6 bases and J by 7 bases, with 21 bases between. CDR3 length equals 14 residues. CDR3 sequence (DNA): TGTGCCTGTGGCTCAAAGGGACATTGGCGTGGCTACACCTTC. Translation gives CACGSKGHWRGYTF.

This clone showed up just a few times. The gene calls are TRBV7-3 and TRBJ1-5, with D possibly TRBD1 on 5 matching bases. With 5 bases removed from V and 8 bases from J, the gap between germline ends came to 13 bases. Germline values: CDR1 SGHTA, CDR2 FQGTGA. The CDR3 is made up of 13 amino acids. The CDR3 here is CASSLLQGKPQHF. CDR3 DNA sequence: TGTGCCAGCAGCCTTCTCCAGGGCAAGCCCCAGCATTTT.

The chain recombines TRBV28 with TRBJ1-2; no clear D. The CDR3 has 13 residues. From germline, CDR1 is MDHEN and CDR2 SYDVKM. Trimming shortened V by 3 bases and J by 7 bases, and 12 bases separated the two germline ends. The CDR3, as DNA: TGTGCCAGCAGTTTCAGTGGCAGGTCTGGCTACACCTTC. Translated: CASSFSGRSGYTF.

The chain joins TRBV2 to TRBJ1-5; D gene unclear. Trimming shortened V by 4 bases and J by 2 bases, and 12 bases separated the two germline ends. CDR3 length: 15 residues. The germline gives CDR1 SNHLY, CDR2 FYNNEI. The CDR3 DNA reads TGTGCCAGCAGTGGGCAGGCAAGAGGCAATCAGCCCCAGCATTTT. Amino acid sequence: CASSGQARGNQPQHF.

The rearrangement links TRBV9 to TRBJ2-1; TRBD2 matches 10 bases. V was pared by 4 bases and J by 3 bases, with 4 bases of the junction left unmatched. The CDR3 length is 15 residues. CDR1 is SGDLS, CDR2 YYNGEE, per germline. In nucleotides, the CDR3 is TGTGCCAGCAGCAGGACTAGCGGAAACTACAATGAGCAGTTCTTC. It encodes CASSRTSGNYNEQFF.